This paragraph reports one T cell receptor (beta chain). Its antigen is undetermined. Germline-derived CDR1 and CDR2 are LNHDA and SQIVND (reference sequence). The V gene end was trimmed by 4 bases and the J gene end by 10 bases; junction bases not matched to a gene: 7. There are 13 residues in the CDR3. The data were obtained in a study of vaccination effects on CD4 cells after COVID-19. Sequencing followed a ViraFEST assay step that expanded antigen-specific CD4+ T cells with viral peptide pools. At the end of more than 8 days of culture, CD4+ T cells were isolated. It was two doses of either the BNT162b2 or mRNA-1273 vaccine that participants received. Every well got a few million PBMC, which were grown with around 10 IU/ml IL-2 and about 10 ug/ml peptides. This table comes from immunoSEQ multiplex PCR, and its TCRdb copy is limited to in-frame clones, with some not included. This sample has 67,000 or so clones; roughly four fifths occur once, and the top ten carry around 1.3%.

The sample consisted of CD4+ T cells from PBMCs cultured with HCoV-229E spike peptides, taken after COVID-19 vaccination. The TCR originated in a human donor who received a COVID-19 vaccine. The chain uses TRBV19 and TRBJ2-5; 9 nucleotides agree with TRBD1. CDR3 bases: TGTGCCAGTAGTACCGGACAGGGGAAGAACCAGTACTTC. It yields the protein CASSTGQGKNQYF.